Below, 18 T cell receptor beta chains from the same sample are listed, as sequenced in a study of blood T cell repertoires in COVID-19. Sequenced by immunoSEQ multiplex PCR; TCRdb stores in-frame clones only, minus some. The repertoire holds just over 300,000 clones, with 75% to 90% as singletons. The sample consisted of peripheral blood. Source of these receptors: a man younger than 35 with active or convalescent COVID-19.

The rearrangement joins TRBV6-5 to TRBJ2-7; 7 positions agree with TRBD1. The germline V gene encodes CDR1 MNHEY and CDR2 SVGAGI. The CDR3 sequence is 15 residues long. Trimming took 7 bases from V and 1 from J; bases not matched to a gene: 10. The CDR3 is CASTLSPGQSYEQYF. Written as DNA, the CDR3 is TGTGCCAGCACCTTGAGCCCGGGACAGTCCTACGAGCAGTACTTC.

The rearrangement links TRBV27 to TRBJ1-2; 11 positions match TRBD1. This CDR3 region has 16 residues. Germline lookup yields CDR1 MNHEY and CDR2 SMNVEV (reference sequence). J was trimmed by 6 bases and V by 2 bases; bases with no gene match: 8. CDR3: CASSLIPGQGANGYTF. The CDR3 bases are TGTGCCAGCAGTTTAATCCCCGGACAGGGGGCTAATGGCTACACCTTC.

The sample holds one count of this clone. CDR3 DNA sequence: TGCGCCAGCAGCCAAGAAAGGGGACTTTCCTACGAGCAGTACTTC. It codes for CASSQERGLSYEQYF. The chain is built from TRBV4-1 and TRBJ2-7; D may be TRBD2 (6 bases). V lost 0 bases, J lost 1 base, and 10 bases lay in between. This CDR3 is 15 amino acids long. CDR1 MGHRA and CDR2 YSYEKL come from the germline V gene.

This chain uses TRBV27 with TRBJ2-1; D is possibly TRBD2 (6 bases). Germline V CDR1 and CDR2: MNHEY, SMNVEV (reference sequence). CDR3 length equals 14 residues. The ends were cut back, 10 bases at V and 4 bases at J, with 17 bases in the middle. The chain's CDR3 is CATRPAGRYNEQFF. The DNA for the CDR3 is TGTGCCACCCGTCCGGCGGGAAGATACAATGAGCAGTTCTTC.

The rearrangement joins TRBV20-1 to TRBJ2-7, with D possibly TRBD2 on 6 matching bases. CDR1 DFQATT and CDR2 SNEGSKA come from the germline V gene (reference sequence). This CDR3 has 15 residues. V gave up 3 bases and J gave up 3 bases, with 18 bases separating them. The DNA of the CDR3 is TGCAGTGCTAGTAGGTTCGGCCTAGCGAACTACGAGCAGTACTTC. This sequence encodes CSASRFGLANYEQYF.

The V call is TRBV27, the J call TRBJ2-5; 8 positions match TRBD2. The CDR3 loop spans 15 amino acids. Trimming removed 2 bases from V and 4 bases from J; junction bases left unmatched: 6. Germline values: CDR1 MNHEY, CDR2 SMNVEV (reference sequence). CDR3 loop: CASSLSGSAGETQYF. Written as DNA, the CDR3 is TGTGCCAGCAGTTTAAGCGGGAGTGCGGGAGAGACCCAGTACTTC.

CDR3 region: CASSKDRGVQPQHF. For the CDR3, the DNA is TGTGCCAGTAGTAAGGACAGGGGGGTTCAGCCCCAGCATTTT. J is TRBJ1-5 and V is TRBV19, with 10 bases identical to TRBD1. The ends lost 4 bases at V and 6 bases at J; junction bases unmatched: 3. Per the germline V gene, CDR1 is LNHDA and CDR2 is SQIVND (reference sequence). The CDR3 runs to 14 residues.

The rearrangement links TRBV7-9 to TRBJ1-1, with TRBD1 identical over 8 bases. Losses at the gene ends were 5 bases for V and 7 bases for J; bases not matched to a gene: 15. Germline V gene sequence: CDR1 SEHNR, CDR2 FQNEAQ (reference sequence). This CDR3 is 16 amino acids long. Written as DNA, the CDR3 is TGTGCCAGCAGCGCAGGACAGGGCATTTTTACTAATGAAGCTTTCTTT. It encodes CASSAGQGIFTNEAFF. Together with reference TRBV7-9 and TRBJ1-1, the CDR3 gives the full variable domain: DTGVSQNPRHKITKRGQNVTFRCDPISEHNRLYWYRQTLGQGPEFLTYFQNEAQLEKSRLLSDRFSAERPKGSFSTLEIQRTEQGDSAMYLCASSAGQGIFTNEAFFGQGTRLTVV.

As DNA, the CDR3 is TGTGCCAGCAGTTCTAGAGGACAGGGGATTAATGAAAAACTGTTTTTT. Its protein product is CASSSRGQGINEKLFF. This rearrangement joins TRBV5-6 to TRBJ1-4; TRBD1 agrees at 9 bases. CDR3 length: 16 residues. Germline V gives CDR1 SGHDT, CDR2 YYEEEE. With V trimmed by 5 bases and J by 4 bases, 9 bases remained unmatched.

The chain is built from TRBV15 and TRBJ2-2; 9 bases fit TRBD1. Trimming took 8 bases from V and 1 from J; bases not matched to a gene: 11. The germline CDR1 and CDR2 sequences are LNHNV and YYDKDF (reference sequence). The CDR3 runs to 17 residues. The CDR3 loop reads CATGDIGTGWNTGELFF. The CDR3 bases are TGTGCCACCGGGGATATCGGGACAGGGTGGAACACCGGGGAGCTGTTTTTT. Full variable domain (remainder filled in from reference TRBV15 and TRBJ2-2): DAMVIQNPRYQVTQFGKPVTLSCSQTLNHNVMYWYQQKSSQAPKLLFHYYDKDFNNEADTPDNFQSRRPNTSFCFLDIRSPGLGDTAMYLCATGDIGTGWNTGELFFGEGSRLTVL.

This chain uses TRBV10-1 with TRBJ2-3; D possibly corresponds to TRBD2 (5 bases). V gave up 4 bases and J gave up 0 bases, with 8 bases separating them. The CDR3 consists of 14 residues. The germline CDR1 and CDR2 sequences are WNHNN and SYGVQD (reference sequence). CDR3 region: CASSGAGSTDTQYF. In DNA form, the CDR3 reads TGCGCCAGCAGTGGGGCGGGTAGCACAGATACGCAGTATTTT.

This rearrangement joins TRBV5-1 to TRBJ2-3, with a weak D call TRBD2 (5 bases). The CDR3 is 14 amino acids. V lost 0 bases, J lost 4 bases, and 9 bases lay in between. CDR1 is SGHRS and CDR2 is YFSETQ in the germline V gene. Here the CDR3 reads CASSLVAPADTQYF. The CDR3 DNA follows: TGCGCCAGCAGCTTGGTAGCGCCCGCAGATACGCAGTATTTT.

This chain joins TRBV2 and TRBJ2-2, with TRBD1 matching 9 bases. The V segment lost 5 bases and the J segment 6 bases; nucleotides outside the gene matches: 7. The CDR3 sequence is 15 residues long. Germline CDR1 SNHLY, CDR2 FYNNEI. The chain's CDR3 is CASSYRGRESGELFF. CDR3 nucleotide sequence: TGTGCCAGCAGTTACAGGGGGCGGGAGTCCGGGGAGCTGTTTTTT.

J is TRBJ2-3 and V is TRBV6-5; weak D call: TRBD1 (6 bases). The germline gives CDR1 MNHEY, CDR2 SVGAGI. Trimming took 7 bases from V and 9 from J, leaving 20 bases between them. CDR3 length equals 14 residues. The CDR3 loop reads CASNADRSQGTQYF. In DNA, the CDR3 is TGTGCCAGCAACGCCGACAGGTCCCAAGGGACGCAGTATTTT.

This chain uses TRBV6-2 or TRBV6-3 with TRBJ2-1, with unresolved D. Germline values: CDR1 MNHEY, CDR2 SVGEGT. The CDR3 sequence is 19 residues long. Trimming shortened V by 2 bases and J by 0 bases, and 20 bases separated the two germline ends. As DNA, the CDR3 is TGTGCCAGCAGTTACAGGCCCCAGTTTACAGTAAGCTCCTACAATGAGCAGTTCTTC. It specifies CASSYRPQFTVSSYNEQFF.

The chain joins TRBV3-1 (or the pseudogene TRBV3-2) to TRBJ2-7; 7 positions agree with TRBD1. The CDR3 sequence is 14 residues long. The J segment lost 4 bases and the V segment lost 4 bases, leaving 7 bases of the junction unmatched. Germline loops: CDR1 LGHDT, CDR2 YNNKEL (reference sequence). Here the CDR3 reads CASSLPGGFYEQYF. The DNA of the CDR3 is TGTGCCAGCAGCCTCCCAGGGGGTTTTTACGAGCAGTACTTC.

This clone has more than one count but fewer than ten. The J gene is TRBJ2-2, the V gene TRBV7-9, with a tentative D call TRBD2 (6 bases). CDR3 length: 15 residues. Germline loops: CDR1 SEHNR, CDR2 FQNEAQ (reference sequence). With 5 bases removed from V and 0 bases from J, the gap between germline ends came to 10 bases. CDR3 sequence reads: CASSLGTSNTGELFF. The CDR3 DNA reads TGTGCCAGCAGCCTCGGGACTTCGAACACCGGGGAGCTGTTTTTT. Full variable domain (rest looked up from reference TRBV7-9 and TRBJ2-2): DTGVSQNPRHKITKRGQNVTFRCDPISEHNRLYWYRQTLGQGPEFLTYFQNEAQLEKSRLLSDRFSAERPKGSFSTLEIQRTEQGDSAMYLCASSLGTSNTGELFFGEGSRLTVL.

The chain employs TRBV5-8 and TRBJ2-5; no clear D. In germline, CDR1 is SGHTS, CDR2 YDEGEE. The CDR3 runs 18 residues. The ends were cut back, 0 bases at V and 1 base at J, with 19 bases in the middle. CDR3 DNA: TGTGCCAGCAGCTTGGCCAAGGCAGCGACCTTAGCCCAAGAGACCCAGTACTTC. Protein sequence: CASSLAKAATLAQETQYF. The entire variable domain, with the rest obtained from reference TRBV5-8 and TRBJ2-5, is as follows: EAGVTQSPTHLIKTRGQQATLRCSPISGHTSVYWYQQALGLGLQFLLWYDEGEERNRGNFPPRFSGRQFPNYSSELNVNALELEDSALYLCASSLAKAATLAQETQYFGPGTRLLVL.